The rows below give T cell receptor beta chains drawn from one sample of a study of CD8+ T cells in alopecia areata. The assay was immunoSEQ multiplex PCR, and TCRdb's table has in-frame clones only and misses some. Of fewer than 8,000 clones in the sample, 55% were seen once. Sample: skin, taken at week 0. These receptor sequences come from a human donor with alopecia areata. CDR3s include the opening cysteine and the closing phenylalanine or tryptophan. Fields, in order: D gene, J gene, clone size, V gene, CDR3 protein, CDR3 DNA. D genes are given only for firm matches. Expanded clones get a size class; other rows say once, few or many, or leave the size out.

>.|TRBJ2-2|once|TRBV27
CASITNTGELFF
TGTGCCAGCATTACGAACACCGGGGAGCTGTTTTTT
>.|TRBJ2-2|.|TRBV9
CASSHATGELFF
TGTGCCAGCAGCCACGCCACCGGGGAGCTGTTTTTT
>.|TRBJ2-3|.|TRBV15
CATSRYLRDTQYF
TGTGCCACCAGCAGGTACTTGCGTGATACGCAGTATTTT
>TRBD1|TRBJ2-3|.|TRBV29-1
CSKLGPGGSSDTQYF
TGCAGCAAATTGGGGCCAGGGGGCAGCTCAGATACGCAGTATTTT
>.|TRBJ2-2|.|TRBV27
CASSLERGGTGELFF
TGTGCCAGCAGTTTAGAGAGGGGAGGCACCGGGGAGCTGTTTTTT
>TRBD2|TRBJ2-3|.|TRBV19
CASSLAGSVTSTDTQYF
TGTGCCAGTAGTTTAGCGGGCTCGGTAACTAGCACAGATACGCAGTATTTT
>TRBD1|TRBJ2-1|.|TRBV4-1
CASSRPPGQGNNEQFF
TGCGCCAGCAGCCGACCACCGGGACAGGGAAACAATGAGCAGTTCTTC
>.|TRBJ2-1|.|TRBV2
CASSRSVSSYNEQFF
TGTGCCAGCAGTAGGAGCGTCAGCTCCTACAATGAGCAGTTCTTC
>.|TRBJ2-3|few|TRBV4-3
CASSQDSSGTQYF
TGCGCCAGCAGCCAAGATAGTTCGGGAACGCAGTATTTT
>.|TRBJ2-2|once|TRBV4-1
CASSQDAGPRNTGELFF
TGCGCCAGCAGCCAAGATGCGGGGCCCAGAAACACCGGGGAGCTGTTTTTT
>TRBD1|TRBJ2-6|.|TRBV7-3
CASSPKAPGQGMSGANVLTF
TGTGCCAGCAGCCCTAAGGCCCCGGGACAGGGCATGTCTGGGGCCAACGTCCTGACTTTC
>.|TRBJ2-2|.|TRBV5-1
CASSLLAGELFF
TGCGCCAGCAGCTTACTAGCAGGGGAGCTGTTTTTC
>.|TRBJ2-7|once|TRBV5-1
CASSLEGLLHYEQYF
TGCGCCAGCAGCTTGGAGGGATTACTACACTACGAGCAGTACTTC
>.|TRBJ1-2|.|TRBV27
CASSLSAPRQSGYTF
TGTGCCAGCAGTTTATCGGCCCCTCGACAGAGTGGCTACACCTTC
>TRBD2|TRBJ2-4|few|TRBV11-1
CASSFGTSGRSKNIQYF
TGTGCCAGCAGCTTCGGGACTAGCGGGCGATCCAAAAACATTCAGTACTTC
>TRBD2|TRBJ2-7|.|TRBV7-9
CASSLAGGPHEQYF
TGTGCCAGCAGCTTAGCGGGAGGGCCCCACGAGCAGTACTTC
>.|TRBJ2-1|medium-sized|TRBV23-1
CASSPPMGTPEIGEQFF
TGCGCCAGCAGCCCACCAATGGGGACACCGGAGATTGGTGAGCAGTTCTTC
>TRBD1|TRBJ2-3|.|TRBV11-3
CASSRRTGAAGDTQYF
TGTGCCAGCAGCAGACGGACAGGGGCGGCTGGGGATACGCAGTATTTT
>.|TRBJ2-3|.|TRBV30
CAWSVRGRVTDTQYF
TGTGCCTGGAGTGTACGGGGCAGGGTGACAGATACGCAGTATTTT
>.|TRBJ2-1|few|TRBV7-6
CASSLPGKNEQFF
TGTGCCAGCAGCTTACCCGGGAAAAATGAGCAGTTCTTC
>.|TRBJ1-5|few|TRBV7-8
CASRVGNQPQHF
TGTGCCAGCAGGGTTGGCAATCAGCCCCAGCATTTT
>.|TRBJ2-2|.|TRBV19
CASSISLLAEANTGELFF
TGTGCCAGTAGTATTTCCCTTCTGGCGGAGGCGAACACCGGGGAGCTGTTTTTT
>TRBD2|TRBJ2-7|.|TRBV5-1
CASSFTGTSGIYEQYF
TGCGCCAGCAGCTTCACCGGGACTAGCGGGATCTACGAGCAGTACTTC
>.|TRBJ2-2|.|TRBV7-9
CASSLGRTGELFF
TGTGCCAGCAGCTTAGGTCGGACCGGGGAGCTGTTTTTT
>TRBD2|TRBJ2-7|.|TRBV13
CASSHIGLAGNSYEQYF
TGTGCCAGCAGCCACATCGGACTAGCGGGTAACTCCTACGAGCAGTACTTC
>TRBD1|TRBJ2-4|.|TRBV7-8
CASSRNNRGLAKNIQYF
TGTGCCAGCAGCCGAAACAACAGGGGGTTGGCCAAAAACATTCAGTACTTC
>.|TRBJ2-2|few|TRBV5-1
CASSARVGDTGELFF
TGCGCCAGCAGCGCCCGGGTTGGTGACACCGGGGAGCTGTTTTTT
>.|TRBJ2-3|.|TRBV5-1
CASSHGGSPSTDTQYF
TGCGCCAGCAGCCATGGAGGCTCACCCTCCACAGATACGCAGTATTTT
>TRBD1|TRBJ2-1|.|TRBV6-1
CASRRTGIYNEQFF
TGTGCCAGCAGGAGGACAGGTATATACAATGAGCAGTTCTTC